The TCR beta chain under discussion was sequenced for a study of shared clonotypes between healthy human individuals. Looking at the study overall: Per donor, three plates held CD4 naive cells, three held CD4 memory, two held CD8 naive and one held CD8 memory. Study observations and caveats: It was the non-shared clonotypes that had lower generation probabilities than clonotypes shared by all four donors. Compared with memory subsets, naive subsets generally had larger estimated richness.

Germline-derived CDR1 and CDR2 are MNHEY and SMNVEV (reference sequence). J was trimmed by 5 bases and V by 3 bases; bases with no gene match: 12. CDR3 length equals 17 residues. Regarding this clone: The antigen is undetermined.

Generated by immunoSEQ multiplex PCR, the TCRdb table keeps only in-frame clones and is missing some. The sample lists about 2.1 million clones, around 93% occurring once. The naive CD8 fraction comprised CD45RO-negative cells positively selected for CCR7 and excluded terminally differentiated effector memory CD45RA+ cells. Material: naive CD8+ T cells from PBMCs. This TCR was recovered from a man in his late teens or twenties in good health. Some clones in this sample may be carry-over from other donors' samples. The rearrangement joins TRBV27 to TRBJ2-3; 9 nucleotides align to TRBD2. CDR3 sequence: CASSFLPGAGGEDTQYF. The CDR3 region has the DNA TGTGCCAGCAGTTTCCTTCCGGGGGCGGGAGGGGAAGATACGCAGTATTTT.